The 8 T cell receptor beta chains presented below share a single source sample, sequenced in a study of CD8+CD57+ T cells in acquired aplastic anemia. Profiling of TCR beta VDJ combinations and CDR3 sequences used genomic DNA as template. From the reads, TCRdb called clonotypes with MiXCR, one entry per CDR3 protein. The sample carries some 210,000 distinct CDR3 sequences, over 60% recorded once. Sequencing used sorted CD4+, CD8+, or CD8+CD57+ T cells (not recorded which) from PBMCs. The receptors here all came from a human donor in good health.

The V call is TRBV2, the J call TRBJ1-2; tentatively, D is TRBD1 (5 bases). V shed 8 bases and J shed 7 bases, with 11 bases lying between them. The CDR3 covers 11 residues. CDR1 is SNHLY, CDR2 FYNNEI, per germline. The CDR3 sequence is CASSGGFGYTF. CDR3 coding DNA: TGTGCCAGCTCGGGGGGGTTTGGCTACACCTTC.

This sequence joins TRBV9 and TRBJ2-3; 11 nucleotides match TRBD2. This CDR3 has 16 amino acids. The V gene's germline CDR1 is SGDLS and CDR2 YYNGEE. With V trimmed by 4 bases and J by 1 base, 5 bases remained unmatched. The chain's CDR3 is CASSPLTSGGTDTQYF. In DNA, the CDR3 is TGTGCCAGCAGCCCCCTGACTAGCGGGGGCACAGATACGCAGTATTTT.

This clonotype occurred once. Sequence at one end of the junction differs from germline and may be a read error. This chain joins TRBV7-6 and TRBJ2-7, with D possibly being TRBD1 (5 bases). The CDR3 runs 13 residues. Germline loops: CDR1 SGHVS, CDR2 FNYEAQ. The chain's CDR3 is CASSRFQGYEQYF. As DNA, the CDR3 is TGTGCTAGCAGCCGATTCCAGGGCTACGAGCAGTACTTC. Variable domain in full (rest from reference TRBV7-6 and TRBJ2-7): GAGVSQSPRYKVTKRGQDVALRCDPISGHVSLYWYRQALGQGPEFLTYFNYEAQQDKSGLPNDRFSAERPEGSISTLTIQRTEQRDSAMYRCASSRFQGYEQYFGPGTRLTVT.

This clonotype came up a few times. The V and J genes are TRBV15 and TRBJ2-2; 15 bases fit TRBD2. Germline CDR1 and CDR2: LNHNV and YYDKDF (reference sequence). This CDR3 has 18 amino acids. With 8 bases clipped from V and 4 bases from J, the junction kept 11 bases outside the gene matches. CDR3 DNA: TGTGCCACCCATCTAGGGACTAGCGGGGGGATTGGCACCGGGGAGCTGTTTTTT. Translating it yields CATHLGTSGGIGTGELFF.

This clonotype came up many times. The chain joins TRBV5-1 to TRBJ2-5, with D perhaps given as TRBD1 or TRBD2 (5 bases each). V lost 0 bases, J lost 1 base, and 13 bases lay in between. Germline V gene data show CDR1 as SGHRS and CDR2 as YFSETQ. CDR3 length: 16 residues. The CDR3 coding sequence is TGCGCCAGCAGCTTGGACCGGGACCTCACCCAAGAGACCCAGTACTTC. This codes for CASSLDRDLTQETQYF.

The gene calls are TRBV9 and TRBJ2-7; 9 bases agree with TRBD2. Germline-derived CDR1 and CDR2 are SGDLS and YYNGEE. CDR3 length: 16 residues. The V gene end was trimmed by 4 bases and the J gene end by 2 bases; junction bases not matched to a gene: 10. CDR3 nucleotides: TGTGCCAGCAGCCAAGCCGTTAGCGGGGGCGCCTACGAGCAGTACTTC. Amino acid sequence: CASSQAVSGGAYEQYF.

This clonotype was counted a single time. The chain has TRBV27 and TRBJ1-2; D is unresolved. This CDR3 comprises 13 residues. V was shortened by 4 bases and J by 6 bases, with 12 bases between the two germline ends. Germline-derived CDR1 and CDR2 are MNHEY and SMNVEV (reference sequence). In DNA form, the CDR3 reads TGTGCCAGCAGTTCTCCCGGGGAACATGGCTACACCTTC. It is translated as CASSSPGEHGYTF.

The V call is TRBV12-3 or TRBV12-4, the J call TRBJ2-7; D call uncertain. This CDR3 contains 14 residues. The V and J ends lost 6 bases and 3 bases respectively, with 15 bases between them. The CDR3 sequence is CASRLQQWHYEQYF. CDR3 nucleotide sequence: TGTGCCAGCAGGCTACAACAGTGGCACTACGAGCAGTACTTC.